This T cell receptor (beta chain) was sequenced for a study of blood T cell repertoires in COVID-19. Overall study context: There were acute and convalescent COVID-19 samples, and they came from the United States, Italy and Spain. From T cells, B-cell-depleted T cells, or PBMCs came the material, which was cDNA or gDNA.

Profiled with immunoSEQ multiplex PCR; TCRdb holds only in-frame clones, not every one. The data hold 300,000 to 450,000 clones, with roughly 90% observed a single time. This clone was detected only once. The CDR3 has 13 amino acids. Trimming cost V 5 bases and J 5 bases; bases outside gene matches: 4. Germline V CDR1 and CDR2: SGHTA, FQGNSA. One Seattle source followed patients from active infection through their disease course. The clonotype originates from a woman between 55 and 75 years old with COVID-19, enrolled during active disease. The rearrangement uses TRBV7-2 and TRBJ1-2; 8 bases map to TRBD1. Material: peripheral blood. Written as DNA, the CDR3 is TGTGCCAGCAGCACGGACAGGGTGTATGGCTACACCTTC. It translates to CASSTDRVYGYTF.